Given below is one TCR beta chain in context. The sample is drawn from a study of shared clonotypes between healthy human individuals. Sequencing was performed with immunoSEQ multiplex PCR; in TCRdb, only in-frame clones are kept and a portion is missing. The sample lists some 1.1 million clones; 60% to 80% were seen once. Germline values: CDR1 WNHNN, CDR2 SYGVQD (reference sequence). This CDR3 has 16 residues. Trimming took off 2 bases at V and 1 base at J, with 11 bases between the two ends. The clonotype originates from a man in his late teens or twenties in good health. Some clones in this sample may be carry-over from other donors' samples. The rearrangement links TRBV10-1 to TRBJ2-2; D may be TRBD2 (5 bases). The sample consisted of memory CD4+ T cells from PBMCs. Subset: CD45RA-negative fraction. In DNA, the CDR3 is TGCGCCAGCAGTGAGGAGGGAACCTTGAACACCGGGGAGCTGTTTTTT. Amino acid sequence: CASSEEGTLNTGELFF.